The 22 T cell receptor beta chains given below trace back to one sample, sequenced in a study of early T cells in non-severe SARS-CoV-2 infection. TCRdb reprocessed the 5' RACE reads via MiXCR and lists one record per CDR3 protein. This sample has 60,000 to 80,000 distinct CDR3 sequences, with 12% found just once. Sample: whole blood. These receptors were obtained from an adult who was a healthcare worker with PCR-confirmed SARS-CoV-2 infection or an uninfected control (not recorded which).

This clonotype has just a few counts. This chain connects TRBV4-2 to TRBJ2-2, with TRBD2 matching 13 bases. The germline CDR1 and CDR2 sequences are LGHNA and YNFKEQ. This CDR3 has 19 residues. Unmatched junction bases numbered 11, after V lost 1 base and J lost 6 bases. CDR3 sequence: CASSQVPGLAGEGAGELFF. The DNA of the CDR3 is TGTGCCAGCAGCCAAGTACCAGGACTAGCGGGAGAAGGGGCCGGGGAGCTGTTTTTT.

This clonotype was observed a few times. The V call is TRBV3-1, the J call TRBJ1-1, with no clear D. The V and J ends lost 3 bases and 11 bases respectively, with 10 bases between them. The CDR3 is 11 residues long. Germline CDR1 LGHDT, CDR2 YNNKEL (reference sequence). CDR3 DNA sequence: TGTGCCAGCAGCCACGCAAGTGGGGCTTTCTTT. It translates to CASSHASGAFF.

The chain carries TRBV14 and TRBJ2-5; D unresolved. CDR3 length equals 17 residues. Trimming removed 1 base from V and 1 base from J, with 16 bases in between. CDR1 is SGHDN, CDR2 FVKESK, per germline. The DNA of the CDR3 is TGTGCCAGCAGCCAAGGACTCGTTCCCGCCAGCCAAGAGACCCAGTACTTC. It encodes CASSQGLVPASQETQYF.

A few counts support this clonotype. V gene TRBV27 combines with J gene TRBJ2-1; 12 bases align to TRBD2. The ends lost 7 bases at V and 4 bases at J; junction bases unmatched: 14. CDR3 length: 18 amino acids. Germline V lookup: CDR1 MNHEY, CDR2 SMNVEV (reference sequence). The CDR3 nucleotides are TGTGCCAGCACTCCCCATCCCCGACTAGCGGGAGAGTACAATGAGCAGTTCTTC. Translation gives CASTPHPRLAGEYNEQFF.

This clonotype was picked up a small number of times. The rearrangement links TRBV7-2 to TRBJ2-3; D is unclear. CDR1 and CDR2 from the germline V gene are SGHTA and FQGNSA. Trimming took off 3 bases at V and 6 bases at J, with 13 bases between the two ends. The CDR3 covers 14 residues. The CDR3 nucleotides read TGTGCCAGCAGCTTTCAACGATCAGGTGATACGCAGTATTTT. It yields the protein CASSFQRSGDTQYF.

This clonotype has more than one count but fewer than ten. The chain is built from TRBV11-2 and TRBJ2-3; the match to TRBD1 covers 9 bases. V lost 4 bases to trimming and J lost 5 bases; unmatched junction nucleotides: 10. This CDR3 is 16 amino acids long. Germline CDR1 and CDR2: SGHAT and FQNNGV. The CDR3 sequence is CASSSSNRGQRDTQYF. The CDR3 region has the DNA TGTGCCAGCAGCTCCTCCAACAGGGGGCAGAGAGATACGCAGTATTTT. Full variable domain (outside the CDR3, taken from reference TRBV11-2 and TRBJ2-3): EAGVAQSPRYKIIEKRQSVAFWCNPISGHATLYWYQQILGQGPKLLIQFQNNGVVDDSQLPKDRFSAERLKGVDSTLKIQPAKLEDSAVYLCASSSSNRGQRDTQYFGPGTRLTVL.

This clonotype was counted many times. The V gene is TRBV24-1, the J gene TRBJ2-5, with D maybe TRBD1 (6 bases). V shed 3 bases and J shed 5 bases, with 24 bases lying between them. The CDR3 sequence is 18 residues long. The germline V gene has CDR1 KGHDR and CDR2 SFDVKD. This chain's CDR3 is CATSDPSPGTMSPETQYF. In DNA, the CDR3 is TGTGCCACCAGTGATCCTTCTCCCGGGACAATGTCACCGGAGACCCAGTACTTC.

This clonotype showed up many times. This chain uses TRBV11-2 with TRBJ2-1; TRBD1 might be the D (6 bases). From germline, CDR1 is SGHAT and CDR2 FQNNGV. This CDR3 comprises 14 residues. Trimming pared 4 bases from V and 6 bases from J, leaving 13 bases between. Written as DNA, the CDR3 is TGTGCCAGCAGCTCAGGGGAACAAGGCAATGAGCAGTTCTTC. This codes for CASSSGEQGNEQFF.

The CDR3: CASSLALRGGKNIQYF. CDR3 coding DNA: TGTGCCAGCAGTTTAGCGCTAAGGGGGGGCAAAAACATTCAGTACTTC. The chain carries TRBV12-3 or TRBV12-4 and TRBJ2-4; D perhaps matches TRBD2 (7 bases). This CDR3 comprises 16 residues. Trimming stripped 0 bases from V and 3 bases from J, with 12 bases between.

There are a few counts of this clonotype. The chain recombines TRBV15 with TRBJ2-1; 7 nucleotides agree with TRBD2. Germline CDR1 LNHNV, CDR2 YYDKDF (reference sequence). The V and J ends lost 0 bases and 0 bases, in that order; junction bases with no gene match: 5. The CDR3 is 17 residues long. For the CDR3, the DNA is TGTGCCACCAGCAGAGATGCGGGAGAGCTCTCCTACAATGAGCAGTTCTTC. This sequence encodes CATSRDAGELSYNEQFF.

This clonotype was seen ten or more times. The V call is TRBV10-3, the J call TRBJ2-5, with 7 bases that match TRBD2. Per germline, CDR1 ENHRY and CDR2 SYGVKD. Unmatched junction bases numbered 7, after V lost 3 bases and J lost 3 bases. The CDR3 runs 15 residues. Written as DNA, the CDR3 is TGTGCCATCAGTGACCCGGGTCTAGCGGAAGAGACCCAGTACTTC. This encodes CAISDPGLAEETQYF.

This clonotype was found many times. This chain uses TRBV11-2 with TRBJ1-1; D not certain. Germline CDR1 and CDR2: SGHAT and FQNNGV. The V end lost 3 bases, the J end lost 1 base, and 9 bases lay between the germline ends. The CDR3 consists of 14 residues. CDR3 residues: CASSFPRQNTEAFF. The CDR3 DNA is TGTGCCAGCAGCTTCCCTCGGCAGAACACTGAAGCTTTCTTT. The full variable domain, rest sourced from reference TRBV11-2 and TRBJ1-1, is EAGVAQSPRYKIIEKRQSVAFWCNPISGHATLYWYQQILGQGPKLLIQFQNNGVVDDSQLPKDRFSAERLKGVDSTLKIQPAKLEDSAVYLCASSFPRQNTEAFFGQGTRLTVV.

The chain is built from TRBV6-1 and TRBJ1-5; tentatively, D is TRBD1 (5 bases). CDR3 length equals 13 residues. With 5 bases removed from V and 5 bases from J, the gap between germline ends came to 10 bases. Per germline, CDR1 MNHNS and CDR2 SASEGT. CDR3 loop: CASSPGTHQPQHF. The DNA of the CDR3 is TGTGCCAGCAGTCCCGGGACCCATCAGCCCCAGCATTTT.

This clonotype was counted only a few times. The rearrangement links TRBV20-1 to TRBJ2-1; the match to TRBD2 covers 9 bases. The CDR3 length is 16 residues. Germline V lookup: CDR1 DFQATT, CDR2 SNEGSKA (reference sequence). Germline trimming cut 0 bases from V and 0 bases from J; bases unmatched to any gene: 3. In nucleotides, the CDR3 is TGCAGTGCTAGAGAGAATAGCGGGAGCTCCTACAATGAGCAGTTCTTC. Amino acids: CSARENSGSSYNEQFF.

Only a few counts were recorded for this clonotype. The rearrangement links TRBV7-3 to TRBJ2-2, with 7 bases fitting TRBD1. Germline lookup yields CDR1 SGHTA and CDR2 FQGTGA. The CDR3 is 16 residues long. Losses at the gene ends were 4 bases for V and 0 bases for J; bases not matched to a gene: 5. Written as DNA, the CDR3 is TGTGCCAGCAGCTCCGGACAGGCCGCGAACACCGGGGAGCTGTTTTTT. Encoded protein: CASSSGQAANTGELFF.

The sample holds many counts of this clonotype. The gene calls are TRBV20-1 and TRBJ2-3; D perhaps matches TRBD2 (6 bases). Germline assignment: CDR1 DFQATT and CDR2 SNEGSKA (reference sequence). This CDR3 is built from 14 residues. V was trimmed by 6 bases and J by 5 bases, leaving 18 bases between them. CDR3 region: CSATGSQTEDTQYF. The DNA for the CDR3 is TGCAGTGCCACCGGGAGCCAGACCGAAGATACGCAGTATTTT.

A few counts support this clonotype. The J gene is TRBJ1-2, the V gene TRBV7-9, with D possibly matching TRBD1 (5 bases). Per germline, CDR1 SEHNR and CDR2 FQNEAQ (reference sequence). Trimming stripped 5 bases from V and 6 bases from J, with 13 bases between. The CDR3 consists of 13 residues. CDR3 sequence reads: CASSPIGANGYTF. The CDR3 DNA is TGTGCCAGCAGCCCTATCGGGGCGAATGGCTACACCTTC. The whole variable domain, filled in from reference TRBV7-9 and TRBJ1-2, reads DTGVSQNPRHKITKRGQNVTFRCDPISEHNRLYWYRQTLGQGPEFLTYFQNEAQLEKSRLLSDRFSAERPKGSFSTLEIQRTEQGDSAMYLCASSPIGANGYTFGSGTRLTVV.

The V call is TRBV19, the J call TRBJ2-7, with a tentative D call TRBD1 (6 bases). This CDR3 is 14 amino acids long. Looked up from germline, CDR1 is LNHDA and CDR2 is SQIVND (reference sequence). Trimming stripped 8 bases from V and 2 bases from J, with 16 bases between. Here the CDR3 reads CASSLRDTAYEQYF. The CDR3 bases are TGTGCCAGTTCCCTCCGGGACACAGCCTACGAGCAGTACTTC.

V and J are TRBV3-1 and TRBJ1-4, with D tentatively TRBD1 (5 bases). The germline V gene encodes CDR1 LGHDT and CDR2 YNNKEL (reference sequence). This CDR3 spans 12 amino acids. Trimming took 1 base from V and 10 from J, leaving 7 bases between them. The CDR3 sequence: CASSQAGSKLFF. The CDR3 coding sequence is TGTGCCAGCAGCCAAGCAGGGTCAAAACTGTTTTTT.

This clonotype turned up a few times. The V and J genes are TRBV7-2 and TRBJ1-5; possible D gene TRBD1, 5 bases. V was cut by 2 bases and J by 2 bases, with 10 bases left in between. This CDR3 is built from 15 residues. CDR1 and CDR2 from the germline V gene are SGHTA and FQGNSA. The CDR3 DNA sequence: TGTGCCAGCAGCTTACGGCAGGGTCGCAATCAGCCCCAGCATTTT. Its translation: CASSLRQGRNQPQHF. Together with reference TRBV7-2 and TRBJ1-5, the CDR3 gives the full variable domain: GAGVSQSPSNKVTEKGKDVELRCDPISGHTALYWYRQSLGQGLEFLIYFQGNSAPDKSGLPSDRFSAERTGGSVSTLTIQRTQQEDSAVYLCASSLRQGRNQPQHFGDGTRLSIL.

Note on this clonotype: This could be a read error, since a much larger clone is one nucleotide away. This sequence joins TRBV19 and TRBJ2-3; no reliable D call. CDR3 length equals 14 residues. In germline, CDR1 is LNHDA, CDR2 SQIVND (reference sequence). The CDR3 sequence is CASSQVGEKDAQYF. The DNA of the CDR3 is TGTGCCAGTAGTCAAGTGGGCGAAAAAGATGCGCAGTATTTT.

V is TRBV20-1 and J is TRBJ2-1; D is possibly TRBD1 or TRBD2 (5 bases each). Germline V gene data show CDR1 as DFQATT and CDR2 as SNEGSKA (reference sequence). V was trimmed by 0 bases and J by 5 bases, leaving 23 bases between them. This CDR3 is built from 18 residues. For the CDR3, the DNA is TGCAGTGCTAGAGATTGGGGCTCTAGCCCCCTTGAGGACAATGAGCAGTTCTTC. Encoded protein: CSARDWGSSPLEDNEQFF.